This T cell receptor (beta chain) was recovered during a study of blood T cell repertoires in COVID-19. For the study at large: Material from acute and convalescent COVID-19 was sourced from the United States, Italy and Spain. Sources were T cells, B-cell-depleted T cells, or PBMCs; the material itself was cDNA or gDNA.

Per the authors' pipeline: Estimates of nucleated cell counts were drawn from the amplification of reference gene primers. Method: immunoSEQ multiplex PCR; TCRdb's copy keeps in-frame clones and lacks some. Clonal size and the V and J genes are those of that table, whereas D and trimming came from the DNA. The sample lists around 260,000 clones, around nine tenths seen once, with 8.5% to 10% in the top ten. Germline V gene sequence: CDR1 SGHAT, CDR2 FQNNGV. There are 14 residues in the CDR3. Trimming cost V 4 bases and J 4 bases, with 12 bases left between them. The specimen was peripheral blood. The sequence derives from a man between 40 and 49 years old who had recovered from COVID-19. The V call is TRBV11-2, the J call TRBJ2-3, with D unclear. DNA for the CDR3: TGTGCCAGCAGCTCGAGAAAAGCCTCAGATACGCAGTATTTT. Its protein is CASSSRKASDTQYF.